This is a list of T cell receptor beta chains from one sample in a study of cytomegalovirus exposure and HLA in healthy donors. Produced via immunoSEQ multiplex PCR; TCRdb's table is partial and in-frame only. The sample holds about 200,000 clones, 82% seen once. Sample: PBMCs. The receptors derive from a woman aged 45-60 years in good health and CMV-seropositive. Each CDR3 is given without its conserved first and last residue.

CDR3: ASSERGAGGAF
V: TRBV2
J: TRBJ1-1

CDR3: ATGNSGANVLT
V: TRBV18
J: TRBJ2-6

CDR3: ASSSRYNQPQH
V: TRBV7-8
J: TRBJ1-5

CDR3: ASSLEQNYGYT
V: TRBV28
J: TRBJ1-2

CDR3: ASSLGLAPYNEQF
V: TRBV11-1
J: TRBJ2-1

CDR3: SSSPAGPGDGYT
V: TRBV7-9
J: TRBJ1-2

CDR3: SAPMNEQF
V: TRBV20-1
J: TRBJ2-1

CDR3: ASSLVRFGTQY
V: TRBV5-6
J: TRBJ2-5

CDR3: ASSSQIWRETDTQY
V: TRBV7-9
J: TRBJ2-3

CDR3: AWSQGLSGANVLT
V: TRBV30
J: TRBJ2-6

CDR3: ASSSDITYEQY
V: TRBV10-1
J: TRBJ2-7

CDR3: ATSRLGTGEARPQH
V: TRBV15
J: TRBJ1-5

CDR3: ASGGGLWELC
V: TRBV28
J: TRBJ2-2

CDR3: ASDAASENTGELF
V: TRBV28
J: TRBJ2-2

CDR3: ASLSTYIRGMYTEAF
V: TRBV21-1
J: TRBJ1-1

CDR3: ASSLGLAVSYNEQF
V: TRBV7-2
J: TRBJ2-1

CDR3: ASTKSPGGESTEAF
V: TRBV7-3
J: TRBJ1-1

CDR3: ASSLLDSPLH
V: TRBV5-1
J: TRBJ1-6

CDR3: ASRPRGGGNEQY
V: TRBV7-9
J: TRBJ2-7

CDR3: SSSLGLRGVSEKLF
V: TRBV7-9
J: TRBJ1-4

CDR3: ASSLGHSLSSTDTQY
V: TRBV11-2
J: TRBJ2-3

CDR3: ASSEYGQGMPF
V: TRBV2
J: TRBJ1-1

CDR3: ASSSPKEDRPSYEQY
V: TRBV28
J: TRBJ2-7

CDR3: ASSPYPVAGVSYEQY
V: TRBV19
J: TRBJ2-7

CDR3: ASSSQETQY
V: TRBV5-1
J: TRBJ2-5

CDR3: ASSPGTGNTGELF
V: TRBV5-6
J: TRBJ2-2

CDR3: ASSLPSWGPGTYNSPLH
V: TRBV11-2
J: TRBJ1-6

CDR3: ASSQVSGIGYT
V: TRBV4-1
J: TRBJ1-2

CDR3: ASSLEGVKETQY
V: TRBV5-1
J: TRBJ2-5

CDR3: ASSASGLAGVNEQF
V: TRBV25-1
J: TRBJ2-1

CDR3: ASTQGTGANVLT
V: TRBV5-1
J: TRBJ2-6

CDR3: ASSQDRASSYNSPLH
V: TRBV5-6
J: TRBJ1-6

CDR3: AISERDKNTEAF
V: TRBV10-3
J: TRBJ1-1

CDR3: ASTLVGGTQY
V: TRBV10-2
J: TRBJ2-5

CDR3: ASSVLADRNTGELF
V: TRBV19
J: TRBJ2-2

CDR3: ASSLFRGAGSTEAF
V: TRBV27
J: TRBJ1-1

CDR3: ASRLWATGELF
V: TRBV5-1
J: TRBJ2-2

CDR3: ASSEYRGTYNEQF
V: TRBV2
J: TRBJ2-1

CDR3: ASPLGTANTGELF
V: TRBV7-9
J: TRBJ2-2

CDR3: ASSLASGGGADTQY
V: TRBV5-1
J: TRBJ2-3

CDR3: ASSIDPGTDYGYT
V: TRBV19
J: TRBJ1-2

CDR3: ASSPSGNYGYT
V: TRBV5-5
J: TRBJ1-2

CDR3: ASSYHYSSYEQY
V: TRBV6-5
J: TRBJ2-7

CDR3: AGGLTGNTIY
V: TRBV6-1
J: TRBJ1-3

CDR3: ASTRSGTQGEQY
V: TRBV6-6
J: -

CDR3: ASSAGGPYNEQF
V: TRBV27
J: TRBJ2-1

CDR3: ASLVQGSSTDTQY
V: TRBV7-9
J: TRBJ2-3

CDR3: AISESAGGPYEQY
V: TRBV10-3
J: TRBJ2-7

CDR3: SARPGREQY
V: TRBV20-1
J: TRBJ2-7

CDR3: SVARPGQTMNTEAF
V: TRBV29-1
J: TRBJ1-1